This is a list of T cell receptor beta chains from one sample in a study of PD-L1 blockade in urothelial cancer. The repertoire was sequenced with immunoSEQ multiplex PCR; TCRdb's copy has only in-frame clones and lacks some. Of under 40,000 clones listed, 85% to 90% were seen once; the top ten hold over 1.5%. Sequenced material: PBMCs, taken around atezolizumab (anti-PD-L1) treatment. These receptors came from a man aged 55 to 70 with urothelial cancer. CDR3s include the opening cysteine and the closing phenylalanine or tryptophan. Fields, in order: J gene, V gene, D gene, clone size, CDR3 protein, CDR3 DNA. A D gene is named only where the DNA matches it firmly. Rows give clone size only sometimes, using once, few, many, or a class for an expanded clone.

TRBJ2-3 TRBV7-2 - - CASSLAWVGRKADTQYF TGTGCCAGCAGCTTGGCCTGGGTGGGCCGTAAGGCAGATACGCAGTATTTT
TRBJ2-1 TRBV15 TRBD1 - CATSRDPGQGYNEQFF TGTGCCACCAGCAGAGATCCGGGACAGGGGTACAATGAGCAGTTCTTC
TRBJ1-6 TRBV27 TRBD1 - CASSEVQGASWSPLHF TGTGCCAGCAGTGAGGTACAGGGGGCCTCTTGGTCACCCCTCCACTTT
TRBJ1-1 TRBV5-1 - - CASSPSGRGKAFF TGCGCCAGCAGCCCATCCGGTAGGGGCAAAGCTTTCTTT
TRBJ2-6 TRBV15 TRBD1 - CATSRDRQGASGANVLTF TGTGCCACCAGCAGAGATAGACAGGGGGCCTCTGGGGCCAACGTCCTGACTTTC
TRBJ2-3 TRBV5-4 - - CASSLVQGPRADTQYF TGTGCCAGCAGCTTGGTACAGGGACCCAGGGCAGATACGCAGTATTTT
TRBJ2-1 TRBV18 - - CASSPGDPEYNEQFF TGTGCCAGCTCACCTGGAGACCCCGAGTACAATGAGCAGTTCTTC
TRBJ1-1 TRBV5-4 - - CASSLAGGLNTEAFF TGTGCCAGCAGCTTGGCTGGGGGCCTGAACACTGAAGCTTTCTTT
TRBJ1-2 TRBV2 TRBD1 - CASASGTGVGYGYTF TGTGCCAGCGCCTCGGGTACAGGGGTGGGCTATGGCTACACCTTC
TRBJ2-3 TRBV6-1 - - CASTYRADTQYF TGTGCCAGCACCTACCGCGCAGATACGCAGTATTTT
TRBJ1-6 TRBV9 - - CASSVGLLSNSPLHF TGTGCCAGCAGCGTAGGGCTGTTAAGTAATTCACCCCTCCACTTT
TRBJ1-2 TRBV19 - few CASSIVASYGYTF TGTGCCAGTAGTATAGTGGCAAGCTATGGCTACACCTTC
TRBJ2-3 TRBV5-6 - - CASSSDRITDTQYF TGTGCCAGCAGCTCCGACAGGATCACAGATACGCAGTATTTT
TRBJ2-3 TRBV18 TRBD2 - CASSPVAGGTTDTQYF TGTGCCAGCTCACCGGTAGCGGGAGGGACCACAGATACGCAGTATTTT
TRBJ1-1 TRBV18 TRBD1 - CASSPYADRGHGEAFF TGTGCCAGCTCACCCTACGCCGACAGGGGGCATGGGGAAGCTTTCTTT
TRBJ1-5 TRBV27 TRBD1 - CASSPGTASNQPQHF TGTGCCAGCAGTCCTGGGACAGCTAGTAATCAGCCCCAGCATTTT
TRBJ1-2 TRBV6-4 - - CASSEGGGYGYTF TGTGCCAGCAGTGAGGGCGGGGGGTACGGCTACACCTTC
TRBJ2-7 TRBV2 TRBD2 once CASRQRGGLSYEQYF TGTGCCAGCAGACAGCGGGGTGGCCTCTCCTACGAGCAGTACTTC
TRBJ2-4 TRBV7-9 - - CASSPSGQGLAKNIQYF TGTGCCAGCAGCCCCTCCGGTCAGGGCCTAGCCAAAAACATTCAGTACTTC
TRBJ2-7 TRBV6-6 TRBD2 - CASSPSPARELLEQYF TGTGCCAGCAGTCCAAGCCCCGCGCGGGAGTTACTCGAGCAGTACTTC
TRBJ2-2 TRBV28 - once CASSPTVTGELFF TGTGCCAGCAGTCCGACAGTTACCGGGGAGCTGTTTTTT
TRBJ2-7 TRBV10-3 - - CAIGDLPYEQYF TGTGCCATCGGGGACTTACCCTACGAGCAGTACTTC
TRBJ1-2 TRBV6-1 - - CASSSLPTPVYGYTF TGTGCCAGCAGTTCCCTACCTACGCCGGTCTATGGCTACACCTTC
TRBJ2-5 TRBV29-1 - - CSVEVRGKETQYF TGCAGCGTTGAAGTTAGGGGGAAGGAGACCCAGTACTTC